Listed below are T cell receptor beta chains from one sample, sequenced in a study of blood T cell repertoires in COVID-19. This table comes from immunoSEQ multiplex PCR, and its TCRdb copy is limited to in-frame clones, with some not included. Among fewer than 200,000 clones listed, around 76% were seen once. Specimen: peripheral blood. The receptors here all came from a woman aged 55-69 years with COVID-19, enrolled during active disease. Both conserved end residues are part of each CDR3. D genes are given only for firm matches. Some rows mark clone size as missing; the rest say once, few, many or name a class of expanded clone.

TRBV29-1	NA	TRBD1	TRBJ2-2	TGCAGCGTCTGGGGGGACAGGGGGGCGAACACCGGGGAGCTGTTTTTT	CSVWGDRGANTGELFF
TRBV7-2	NA	NA	TRBJ1-5	TGTGCCAGCAGCTTTCGGCCAGGGGCGGGTCAGCCCCAGCATTTT	CASSFRPGAGQPQHF
TRBV3-1/TRBV3-2	NA	TRBD2	TRBJ2-5	TGTGCCAGCAGCCAAGCCAGCGGGGCTCAAGAGACCCAGTACTTC	CASSQASGAQETQYF
TRBV11-2	NA	TRBD1	TRBJ1-5	TGTGCCAGCAGCTTAGCGACAGGGGTTGGTCAGCCCCAGCATTTT	CASSLATGVGQPQHF
TRBV7-3	NA	TRBD1	TRBJ1-1	TGTGCCAGCAGCATCGGACAGGGAGGGGAAGCTTTCTTT	CASSIGQGGEAFF
TRBV27	NA	TRBD2	TRBJ2-1	TGTGCCAGCACCCTTGTGGGGACTAGCGGGACCAATGAGCAGTTCTTC	CASTLVGTSGTNEQFF
TRBV5-5	NA	NA	TRBJ1-2	TGTGCCAGCAGCTTGGGGCAGGGTGACTATGGCTACACCTTC	CASSLGQGDYGYTF
TRBV5-1	NA	TRBD1	TRBJ2-1	TGCGCCAGCAGCCCGGGACAGGGGAACAATGAGCAGTTCTTC	CASSPGQGNNEQFF
TRBV19	few	NA	TRBJ1-1	TGTGCCAGTACTCTCCAGGGGACGAACACTGAAGCTTTCTTT	CASTLQGTNTEAFF
TRBV5-1	NA	TRBD1	TRBJ2-2	TGCGCCAGCAGCTTGGTGCAGGGGGCTGACACCGGGGAGCTGTTTTTT	CASSLVQGADTGELFF
TRBV19	NA	TRBD1	TRBJ1-1	TGTGCCAGTAGTGTGACAGGGAGGTACACTGAAGCTTTCTTT	CASSVTGRYTEAFF
TRBV4-2	NA	TRBD1	TRBJ2-2	TGTGCCAGCCGGAAAAATGACCCGACAGGGCGGAACACCGGGGAGCTGTTTTTT	CASRKNDPTGRNTGELFF
TRBV2	NA	TRBD1	TRBJ1-4	TGTGCCAGCAGGGTTGGGACAGGTGTTTCAGAAAAACTGTTTTTT	CASRVGTGVSEKLFF
TRBV6-6	NA	TRBD1	TRBJ2-1	TGTGCCAGCAGTTGGACAGGTATCGATGAGCAGTTCTTC	CASSWTGIDEQFF
TRBV21-1	few	NA	TRBJ2-5	TGTGCCAGCAGACCGCAGTATCAAGAGACCCAGTACTTC	CASRPQYQETQYF
TRBV29-1	NA	TRBD1	TRBJ2-7	TGCAGCGTTACTAGACAGGGGGCTTACGAGCAGTACTTC	CSVTRQGAYEQYF
TRBV19	NA	TRBD2	TRBJ2-3	TGTGCCAGTAGAAATCTCCGGGCTAGCGGGGCTACAGATACGCAGTATTTT	CASRNLRASGATDTQYF
TRBV4-1	NA	NA	TRBJ1-1	TGCGCCAGCAGCCAGGGCCAGAGAACCAACACTGAAGCTTTCTTT	CASSQGQRTNTEAFF
TRBV9	NA	TRBD2	TRBJ2-3	TGTGCCAGCAGCCCACCGGGACTAGCGGGTCAGGATACGCAGTATTTT	CASSPPGLAGQDTQYF
TRBV19	NA	TRBD2	TRBJ2-1	TGTGCCAGTACCACCACCGGGAGGCCCTTTAATGAGCAGTTCTTC	CASTTTGRPFNEQFF
TRBV15	few	NA	TRBJ2-7	TGTGCCACCAGCAGGGCTACAGGGTACGAGCAGTACTTC	CATSRATGYEQYF
TRBV7-2	NA	NA	TRBJ2-7	TGTGCCAGCAGCCACCCAGGGAACGAGCAGTACTTC	CASSHPGNEQYF
TRBV28	NA	NA	TRBJ1-6	TGTGCCAGCAGTTTAGGTCAGGGTTCAAGTTCACCCCTCCACTTT	CASSLGQGSSSPLHF
TRBV29-1	NA	NA	TRBJ2-3	TGCAGCGTTGACAAGACAGCAGATACGCAGTATTTT	CSVDKTADTQYF
TRBV5-6	NA	TRBD2	TRBJ2-3	TGTGCCAGCAGTTATATAGCGGGAGCGATCGCAGATACGCAGTATTTT	CASSYIAGAIADTQYF
TRBV25-1	few	TRBD1	TRBJ1-1	TGTGCCAGCAGTGACCTCCGACAGGGTGAAGCTTTCTTT	CASSDLRQGEAFF
TRBV4-1	NA	NA	TRBJ1-2	TGCGCCAGCAGCCAAGGTTATGGTAGCTCTGGGAACTATGGCTACACCTTC	CASSQGYGSSGNYGYTF
TRBV28	NA	NA	TRBJ1-5	TGTGCCAGCAGTTTACTGGCCCCCCATCAGCCCCAGCATTTT	CASSLLAPHQPQHF
TRBV30	once	NA	TRBJ1-3	TGTGCCCGGATTGTCCAGTCTGGAAACACCATATATTTT	CARIVQSGNTIYF
TRBV4-2	NA	NA	TRBJ2-1	TGTGCCAGCAGCCAAGTCGCAGGGGGGTGGTCCCACAATGAGCAGTTCTTC	CASSQVAGGWSHNEQFF
TRBV10-3	few	NA	TRBJ1-1	TGTGCCATCAGTGAGTTGGACAGGAACACTGAAGCTTTCTTT	CAISELDRNTEAFF
TRBV30	NA	NA	TRBJ1-6	TGTGCCTGGAGTGTTAAGGGACAATATAATTCACCCCTCCACTTT	CAWSVKGQYNSPLHF
TRBV7-9	NA	NA	TRBJ1-3	TGTGCCAGCAGCTCCACCCTATCTGGAAACACCATATATTTT	CASSSTLSGNTIYF
TRBV11-2	NA	NA	TRBJ1-3	TGTGCCAGCAGCCCCTCGGGGTTCTCTGGAAACACCATATATTTT	CASSPSGFSGNTIYF
TRBV9	NA	NA	TRBJ1-1	TGTGCCAGCAGCGCCAGGGGCAGGAACACTGAAGCTTTCTTT	CASSARGRNTEAFF
TRBV11-1	once	NA	TRBJ1-2	TGTGCCAGCAGCCCCCTGGACTCGGGCTATGGCTACACCTTC	CASSPLDSGYGYTF
TRBV7-3	NA	NA	TRBJ1-1	TGTGCCAGCAGCTCACCGACAGGTCCCAGCACTGAAGCTTTCTTT	CASSSPTGPSTEAFF
TRBV3-1/TRBV3-2	NA	NA	TRBJ1-1	TGTGCCAGCAGCCAATCTCCGGGGGTGGTTACTGAAGCTTTCTTT	CASSQSPGVVTEAFF
TRBV7-2	NA	NA	TRBJ1-6	TGTGCCAGCAGCTCACAGGGTGCGCCCCTCCACTTT	CASSSQGAPLHF
TRBV5-4	NA	NA	TRBJ2-3	TGTGCCAGCAGGACCCGACCCGACGGGGCAGATACGCAGTATTTT	CASRTRPDGADTQYF
TRBV11-3	NA	NA	TRBJ1-1	TGTGCCAGCAGCTCGGACCGGGACATGGAAGCTTTCTTT	CASSSDRDMEAFF
TRBV10-3	NA	TRBD1	TRBJ1-2	TGTGCCATCAGTGAGTCGACAGGGAAAAGCAGATGGGGCTACACCTTC	CAISESTGKSRWGYTF
TRBV4-3	NA	NA	TRBJ2-7	TGCGCCAGCAGCCAAGGGGGAAAGGGGAGGAGGGAGCAGTACTTC	CASSQGGKGRREQYF
TRBV3-1/TRBV3-2	NA	TRBD1	TRBJ2-7	TGTGCCAGCAGTCACTCAACAGGGGGCCAGTACGAGCAGTACTTC	CASSHSTGGQYEQYF
TRBV6-1	NA	TRBD1	TRBJ2-5	TGTGCCAGCAGTGAAAGGGGACAGGGGGCGAGATGGGAGACCCAGTACTTC	CASSERGQGARWETQYF
TRBV19	NA	NA	TRBJ1-4	TGTGCCAGTAGTACCCGACTTGGGGGGACTGAAAAACTGTTTTTT	CASSTRLGGTEKLFF
TRBV11-2	NA	NA	TRBJ1-1	TGTGCCAGCAGCTACACGGGCGGGGGGGTTGATACTGAAGCTTTCTTT	CASSYTGGGVDTEAFF
TRBV5-4	NA	TRBD1	TRBJ1-5	TGTGCCAGCAGCTTGGGGGGGACAGGTGGACATCAGCCCCAGCATTTT	CASSLGGTGGHQPQHF
TRBV30	NA	TRBD2	TRBJ2-7	TGTGCCTGGACGGGGGGGGAGGGCCCCTACGAGCAGTACTTC	CAWTGGEGPYEQYF
TRBV7-9	NA	NA	TRBJ2-2	TGTGCCAGCAGCGCTGACATGGGCACCGGGGAGCTGTTTTTT	CASSADMGTGELFF
TRBV6-5	NA	TRBD1	TRBJ2-1	TGTGCCAGCAAAAGGGACAGGGCAACCTACAATGAGCAGTTCTTC	CASKRDRATYNEQFF
TRBV18	few	NA	TRBJ2-7	TGTGCCAGCTCACCTTCGACAGTCGAGCAGTACTTC	CASSPSTVEQYF
TRBV5-1	NA	NA	TRBJ2-3	TGCGCCAGCAGCTATCAGACAGGACCCACAGATACGCAGTATTTT	CASSYQTGPTDTQYF
TRBV7-9	NA	TRBD1	TRBJ2-7	TGTGCCAGCAGCAATAGCCGGGACAGGGGTATATACGAGCAGTACTTC	CASSNSRDRGIYEQYF
TRBV5-4	NA	NA	TRBJ2-7	TGTGCCAGCAGCTTGGAGAGGTCGACCTACGAGCAGTACTTC	CASSLERSTYEQYF
TRBV5-1	NA	TRBD1	TRBJ2-7	TGCGCCAGCAGCCCGGGAGGCTGGGGACAGGGCCACGAGCAGTACTTC	CASSPGGWGQGHEQYF
TRBV2	once	NA	TRBJ2-5	TGTGCCAGCAGTGAGATAAGGGGAGGTGGTGAGACCCAGTACTTC	CASSEIRGGGETQYF
TRBV28	once	NA	TRBJ1-6	TGTGCCAGCAGGCCCCAGGCAGGGCTTAGGGGTTCACCCCTCCACTTT	CASRPQAGLRGSPLHF
TRBV10-2	NA	NA	TRBJ1-6	TGCGCCAGCAGTGAAAATACAGGAAATTCACCCCTCCACTTT	CASSENTGNSPLHF
TRBV10-3	NA	TRBD2	TRBJ2-3	TGTGCCATCAGAACTAGCGGGAGACAATCAGATACGCAGTATTTT	CAIRTSGRQSDTQYF